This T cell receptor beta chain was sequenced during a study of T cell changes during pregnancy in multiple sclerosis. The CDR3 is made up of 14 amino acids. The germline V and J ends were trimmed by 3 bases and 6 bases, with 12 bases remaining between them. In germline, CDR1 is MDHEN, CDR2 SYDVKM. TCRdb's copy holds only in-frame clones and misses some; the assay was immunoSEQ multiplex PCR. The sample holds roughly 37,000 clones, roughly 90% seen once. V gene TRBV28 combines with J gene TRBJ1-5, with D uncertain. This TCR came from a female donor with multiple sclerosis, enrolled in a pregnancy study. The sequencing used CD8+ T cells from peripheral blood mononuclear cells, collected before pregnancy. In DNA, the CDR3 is TGTGCCAGCAGTTTCCAGGCCCTCCGTCAGCCCCAGCATTTT. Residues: CASSFQALRQPQHF.